The 31 T cell receptor beta chains presented below share a single source sample, sequenced in a study of blood T cell repertoires in COVID-19. The assay was immunoSEQ multiplex PCR, and TCRdb's table has in-frame clones only and misses some. This sample has 40,000 to 65,000 clones, with 60% to 85% found just once. Sequenced: peripheral blood. The receptors were sampled from a human donor with active or convalescent COVID-19. The donor label of this sample is uncertain.

V is TRBV11-3 and J is TRBJ1-1, with D possibly matching TRBD1 (6 bases). The V end was cut by 6 bases, the J end by 1 base, with 21 bases between. CDR1 and CDR2 from the germline V gene are SGHNT and YENEEA. This CDR3 has 17 residues. CDR3 DNA sequence: TGTGCCAGCAGTAACGGGGGGCAGAGGACGGGGAACACTGAAGCTTTCTTT. It codes for CASSNGGQRTGNTEAFF.

The gene calls are TRBV11-3 and TRBJ2-2, with TRBD2 matching over 9 bases. Germline V gene sequence: CDR1 SGHNT, CDR2 YENEEA. This CDR3 has 15 residues. The V and J ends lost 3 bases and 6 bases, in that order; junction bases with no gene match: 5. The CDR3 protein is CASSFGGRAPGELFF. As DNA, the CDR3 is TGTGCCAGCAGCTTCGGCGGGAGGGCCCCCGGGGAGCTGTTTTTT.

The chain links TRBV7-2 to TRBJ1-2; a weak D match, TRBD1 (5 bases). Trimming shortened V by 1 base and J by 14 bases, and 14 bases separated the two germline ends. Germline CDR1 and CDR2: SGHTA and FQGNSA. This CDR3 is built from 12 residues. This chain's CDR3 is CASSLGGGGQTF. The CDR3 nucleotides are TGTGCCAGCAGCTTAGGGGGCGGCGGCCAGACCTTC. Variable domain in full (rest from reference TRBV7-2 and TRBJ1-2): GAGVSQSPSNKVTEKGKDVELRCDPISGHTALYWYRQSLGQGLEFLIYFQGNSAPDKSGLPSDRFSAERTGGSVSTLTIQRTQQEDSAVYLCASSLGGGGQTFGSGTRLTVV.

This clone was detected a few times. V is TRBV19 and J is TRBJ2-5, with 9 bases fitting TRBD1. This CDR3 spans 17 amino acids. CDR1 and CDR2 (germline): LNHDA, SQIVND (reference sequence). Germline trimming cut 0 bases from V and 4 bases from J; bases unmatched to any gene: 9. CDR3 sequence (DNA): TGTGCCAGTAGTATAGATCCCCACAGGGGGCGGCGAGAGACCCAGTACTTC. It translates to CASSIDPHRGRRETQYF. Full variable domain (missing parts from reference TRBV19 and TRBJ2-5): DGGITQSPKYLFRKEGQNVTLSCEQNLNHDAMYWYRQDPGQGLRLIYYSQIVNDFQKGDIAEGYSVSREKKESFPLTVTSAQKNPTAFYLCASSIDPHRGRRETQYFGPGTRLLVL.

This chain joins TRBV9 and TRBJ2-1; D might be TRBD1 (6 bases). The CDR3 is 13 residues long. Germline-derived CDR1 and CDR2 are SGDLS and YYNGEE. V gave up 1 base and J gave up 5 bases, with 7 bases separating them. The CDR3 nucleotides are TGTGCCAGCAGCGTATCAGGGGACAATGAGCAGTTCTTC. Residues: CASSVSGDNEQFF.

The rearrangement uses TRBV5-1 and TRBJ2-7; no clear D. Germline lookup yields CDR1 SGHRS and CDR2 YFSETQ. V dropped 0 bases and J dropped 3 bases, with 10 bases sitting between them. The CDR3 has 14 amino acids. CDR3 in amino acids: CASSLAGPLYEQYF. The CDR3 DNA reads TGCGCCAGCAGCTTGGCGGGTCCACTCTACGAGCAGTACTTC. The full variable domain, in which reference TRBV5-1 and TRBJ2-7 provide the parts outside the CDR3, is KAGVTQTPRYLIKTRGQQVTLSCSPISGHRSVSWYQQTPGQGLQFLFEYFSETQRNKGNFPGRFSGRQFSNSRSEMNVSTLELGDSALYLCASSLAGPLYEQYFGPGTRLTVT.

The rearrangement links TRBV5-1 to TRBJ2-5; 8 bases map to TRBD1. V trimming: 0 bases; J trimming: 5 bases; junction bases outside the gene matches: 6. CDR1 SGHRS and CDR2 YFSETQ come from the germline V gene. The CDR3 covers 15 residues. The CDR3 DNA reads TGCGCCAGCAGCTTGGGGCAGGGGGCGCCGGAGACCCAGTACTTC. The encoded protein is CASSLGQGAPETQYF.

This chain uses TRBV10-3 with TRBJ1-4; the D gene is possibly TRBD1 (5 bases). The length of the CDR3 is 16 residues. V gave up 4 bases and J gave up 8 bases, with 20 bases separating them. Germline assignment: CDR1 ENHRY and CDR2 SYGVKD. CDR3 coding DNA: TGTGCCATCAGTGGCCCGGGGGGGACCTCGGGGGAAAAACTGTTTTTT. Its translation is CAISGPGGTSGEKLFF.

This chain joins TRBV9 and TRBJ2-7, with a weak D call TRBD1 (5 bases). The germline V and J ends were trimmed by 0 bases and 0 bases, with 10 bases remaining between them. CDR1 and CDR2 from the germline V gene are SGDLS and YYNGEE. This CDR3 is built from 15 residues. Here the CDR3 reads CASSVGGVPSYEQYF. In DNA, the CDR3 is TGTGCCAGCAGCGTAGGGGGCGTCCCCTCCTACGAGCAGTACTTC.

The chain links TRBV5-1 to TRBJ2-6, with 8 bases aligning to TRBD1. This CDR3 is 20 amino acids long. The germline CDR1 and CDR2 sequences are SGHRS and YFSETQ. Unmatched junction bases numbered 12, after V lost 0 bases and J lost 1 base. CDR3 in amino acids: CASSLAPRAGGASGANVLTF. The CDR3 bases are TGCGCCAGCAGCTTGGCCCCGCGGGCAGGGGGCGCATCTGGGGCCAACGTCCTGACTTTC.

The rearrangement links TRBV5-1 to TRBJ2-1; TRBD1 might be the D (6 bases). CDR1 and CDR2 from the germline V gene are SGHRS and YFSETQ. The CDR3 is made up of 13 amino acids. Deletions cut 4 bases from V and 6 bases from J, with 11 bases between. The CDR3 spells CASSLGQLNEQFF. In DNA, the CDR3 is TGCGCCAGCAGCCTCGGACAGCTCAATGAGCAGTTCTTC.

The chain joins TRBV4-1 to TRBJ2-5; 8 nucleotides align to TRBD1. J gave up 4 bases and V 2 bases, and 6 bases lay outside the gene matches. Per the germline V gene, CDR1 is MGHRA and CDR2 is YSYEKL. There are 15 residues in the CDR3. For the CDR3, the DNA is TGCGCCAGCAGCCAAAGGACAGGGAGGAGAGAGACCCAGTACTTC. Amino acids: CASSQRTGRRETQYF.

The chain links TRBV4-1 to TRBJ2-1; 8 bases agree with TRBD2. This CDR3 contains 13 residues. Trimming took 4 bases from V and 16 from J; bases not matched to a gene: 12. Germline V lookup: CDR1 MGHRA, CDR2 YSYEKL. The CDR3 is CASSLHDGRAKFF. The CDR3 coding sequence is TGCGCCAGCAGCCTACATGACGGGAGGGCCAAATTCTTC.

The chain uses TRBV19 and TRBJ2-3; D is uncertain. The germline V and J ends were trimmed by 3 bases and 1 base, with 11 bases remaining between them. The CDR3 runs to 15 residues. Germline loops: CDR1 LNHDA, CDR2 SQIVND (reference sequence). CDR3 sequence: CASSIWSRGTDTQYF. The CDR3, as DNA: TGTGCCAGTAGTATTTGGAGCCGGGGCACAGATACGCAGTATTTT.

This clone came up once. This chain uses TRBV11-2 with TRBJ1-1; the D is unclear. Germline V lookup: CDR1 SGHAT, CDR2 FQNNGV. V was pared by 3 bases and J by 2 bases, with 10 bases between. The CDR3 extends over 14 amino acids. This CDR3 reads CASSFRGKNTEAFF. The CDR3 DNA reads as TGTGCCAGCAGCTTCCGGGGAAAAAACACTGAAGCTTTCTTT.

This chain links TRBV12-3 or TRBV12-4 with TRBJ1-6, with 7 bases that match TRBD1. This CDR3 is built from 12 residues. J gave up 7 bases and V 7 bases, and 1 base lay outside the gene matches. The CDR3 DNA reads TGTGCCAGCAAACAGGGGAATTCACCCCTCCACTTT. Protein: CASKQGNSPLHF.

This clone was recorded at least ten times. The chain has TRBV6-5 and TRBJ2-2; maybe TRBD1 (6 bases). This CDR3 region has 14 residues. Germline CDR1 is MNHEY and CDR2 is SVGAGI. Trimming left V 8 bases short and J 7 bases short, with 17 bases between. CDR3 protein: CASRPQGMSGELFF. The CDR3 DNA follows: TGTGCCAGCCGCCCACAGGGAATGAGCGGGGAGCTGTTTTTT.

J is TRBJ2-7 and V is TRBV6-2 or TRBV6-3; 9 nucleotides line up with TRBD2. Germline loops: CDR1 MNHEY, CDR2 SVGEGT. Germline trimming cut 4 bases from V and 7 bases from J; bases unmatched to any gene: 11. This CDR3 comprises 15 residues. This CDR3 is CASSSGTSSWWEQYF. In DNA form, the CDR3 reads TGTGCCAGCAGTTCCGGGACTAGCAGTTGGTGGGAGCAGTACTTC.

Here the CDR3 DNA reads TGTGCCACCAGCAGATATAGCGGGAAGCACACAGATACGCAGTATTTT. This sequence encodes CATSRYSGKHTDTQYF. The rearrangement links TRBV15 to TRBJ2-3; 8 bases are shared with TRBD2. Unmatched junction bases numbered 6, after V lost 2 bases and J lost 2 bases. Germline CDR1 is LNHNV and CDR2 is YYDKDF (reference sequence). This CDR3 is 16 amino acids long.

CDR3 sequence (DNA): TGTGCCAGCAGCTTAGGACTAGCGGGGGTCCAGTACTTC. Translation gives CASSLGLAGVQYF. The rearrangement links TRBV7-9 to TRBJ2-7; 12 nucleotides agree with TRBD2. Germline V gene data show CDR1 as SEHNR and CDR2 as FQNEAQ (reference sequence). The CDR3 spans 13 residues. With 1 base clipped from V and 10 bases from J, the junction kept 2 bases outside the gene matches.

The genes are TRBV5-1 and TRBJ2-3; 10 nucleotides match TRBD2. The CDR3 is 16 residues long. V lost 0 bases, J lost 4 bases, and 5 bases stayed unmatched. Germline CDR1 reads SGHRS; CDR2 reads YFSETQ. CDR3 in amino acids: CASSLASSGSPDTQYF. The CDR3 bases are TGCGCCAGCAGCTTGGCCTCTAGCGGGAGCCCAGATACGCAGTATTTT.

The gene calls are TRBV20-1 and TRBJ2-7; D is perhaps TRBD2 (6 bases). V dropped 6 bases and J dropped 5 bases, with 8 bases sitting between them. This CDR3 contains 10 residues. The V gene's germline CDR1 is DFQATT and CDR2 SNEGSKA (reference sequence). The CDR3 nucleotides read TGCAGTGCCGGGGGTCACGAGCAGTACTTC. This translates into CSAGGHEQYF.

V and J are TRBV6-6 and TRBJ2-1; D may be TRBD1 (5 bases). The CDR3 runs 15 residues. Trimming shortened V by 2 bases and J by 3 bases, and 11 bases separated the two germline ends. Germline values: CDR1 MNHNY, CDR2 SVGAGI (reference sequence). CDR3 coding DNA: TGTGCCAGCAGTTACGGGGCCAGCCGCTACAATGAGCAGTTCTTC. This sequence encodes CASSYGASRYNEQFF.

CDR3 nucleotides: TGCGCCAGCAGCCTTAACAGGGGTAAGACCCAGTACTTC. Its translation is CASSLNRGKTQYF. This chain joins TRBV4-3 and TRBJ2-5, with TRBD1 identical over 7 bases. After removal of 4 bases from V and 6 bases from J, the junction contained 5 bases not matched to a gene. CDR1 LGHNA and CDR2 YSLEER come from the germline V gene. The CDR3 sequence is 13 residues long.

This clone came up a few times. The J gene is TRBJ1-3, the V gene TRBV30; maybe TRBD1 (6 bases). V gave up 1 base and J gave up 2 bases, with 9 bases separating them. Per germline, CDR1 GTSNPN and CDR2 SVGIG (reference sequence). The CDR3 length is 14 residues. CDR3 in DNA: TGTGCCTGGAGTGACAGGGTCGCTGGAAACACCATATATTTT. Residues: CAWSDRVAGNTIYF.

J is TRBJ1-3 and V is TRBV5-6; D not resolved. Germline values: CDR1 SGHDT, CDR2 YYEEEE. The CDR3 consists of 14 residues. With 0 bases removed from V and 0 bases from J, the gap between germline ends came to 4 bases. The CDR3 DNA reads TGTGCCAGCAGCTTGGTTAGCTCTGGAAACACCATATATTTT. This encodes CASSLVSSGNTIYF.

This clone was seen repeatedly, ten times or more. The rearrangement joins TRBV12-3 or TRBV12-4 to TRBJ2-7; 7 bases map to TRBD1. J gave up 4 bases and V 5 bases, and 5 bases lay outside the gene matches. This CDR3 has 13 residues. The CDR3 coding sequence is TGTGCCAGCAGTCCTACAGGGGAATACGAGCAGTACTTC. It yields the protein CASSPTGEYEQYF.

The chain has TRBV2 and TRBJ2-3; D is possibly TRBD1 (5 bases). The CDR3 spans 13 residues. Germline loops: CDR1 SNHLY, CDR2 FYNNEI. V was shortened by 7 bases and J by 5 bases, with 13 bases between the two germline ends. The CDR3 bases are TGTGCCAGCAACAGGTTCGACGGAGATACGCAGTATTTT. Residues: CASNRFDGDTQYF. The full variable domain, with the rest looked up from reference TRBV2 and TRBJ2-3, is EPEVTQTPSHQVTQMGQEVILRCVPISNHLYFYWYRQILGQKVEFLVSFYNNEISEKSEIFDDQFSVERPDGSNFTLKIRSTKLEDSAMYFCASNRFDGDTQYFGPGTRLTVL.

The chain links TRBV3-1 (or the pseudogene TRBV3-2) to TRBJ2-1; TRBD2 agrees at 7 bases. The CDR3 has 15 amino acids. The germline gives CDR1 LGHDT, CDR2 YNNKEL (reference sequence). With V trimmed by 3 bases and J by 7 bases, 9 bases remained unmatched. CDR3 amino acids: CASSHPGPAGNEQFF. In DNA, the CDR3 is TGTGCCAGCAGCCATCCGGGACCAGCGGGAAATGAGCAGTTCTTC.

The chain recombines TRBV7-3 with TRBJ2-5, with 11 bases aligning to TRBD1. The V gene's germline CDR1 is SGHTA and CDR2 FQGTGA. The ends lost 5 bases at V and 2 bases at J; junction bases unmatched: 7. This CDR3 is 16 amino acids long. The CDR3 DNA sequence: TGTGCCAGCAGCCAGCGGGACAGGGGGGAACAAGAGACCCAGTACTTC. Its translation: CASSQRDRGEQETQYF.

This clone has more than one count but fewer than ten. This chain links TRBV19 with TRBJ1-5; D is possibly TRBD1 (5 bases). V was pared by 3 bases and J by 2 bases, with 11 bases between. This CDR3 region has 15 residues. In germline, CDR1 is LNHDA, CDR2 SQIVND (reference sequence). CDR3 loop: CASSIGGFGNQPQHF. Here the CDR3 DNA reads TGTGCCAGTAGTATCGGGGGGTTTGGCAATCAGCCCCAGCATTTT. The complete variable domain, with remaining parts taken from reference TRBV19 and TRBJ1-5, reads DGGITQSPKYLFRKEGQNVTLSCEQNLNHDAMYWYRQDPGQGLRLIYYSQIVNDFQKGDIAEGYSVSREKKESFPLTVTSAQKNPTAFYLCASSIGGFGNQPQHFGDGTRLSIL.